Reported below is one TCR beta chain. This sample was included in a study of blood T cell repertoires in COVID-19. Study-level information: T cells, B-cell-depleted T cells, or PBMCs supplied cDNA or gDNA.

Here immunoSEQ multiplex PCR was the method, and the copy in TCRdb shows in-frame clones only, minus some. The sample lists approximately 250,000 clones; roughly 83% were seen once. Germline CDR1 reads MNHEY; CDR2 reads SMNVEV (reference sequence). This CDR3 contains 15 residues. Trimming took 3 bases from V and 9 from J; bases not matched to a gene: 5. The sequence was obtained from a woman aged 45 to 65 with acute or convalescent COVID-19. This chain uses TRBV27 with TRBJ2-2; 12 positions agree with TRBD2. The sequencing sample was made of peripheral blood. In nucleotides, the CDR3 is TGTGCCAGCAGTTTGGCTAGCGGGGGGGTACGGGAGCTGTTTTTT. Amino acid sequence: CASSLASGGVRELFF.